The T cell receptor (beta chain) under discussion was sequenced for a study of T cells expressing NK-cell markers. Study-level background: Seven of eight sequenced donors tested HCMV-seropositive; one tested seronegative.

The germline gives CDR1 SGHDT, CDR2 YYEEEE. The CDR3 consists of 15 residues. TCRdb reprocessed the 5' RACE reads and reports one entry per CDR3 protein, with no DNA. The data include about 260,000 distinct CDR3 sequences; the top ten clones carry about 4%. Study outcomes and limitations: For a few donors, these clonotypes were likewise the leading ones in the CD3+CD56-NKG2C+ fraction. About six donors carried dominant NKG2C+ clonotypes that made up about 1.0-7.0% of their CD8+ T cells.

A word on this clonotype: Its antigen remains unidentified.

The chain employs TRBV5-6 and TRBJ2-5; checking the TCRdb D call of TRBD2 is not possible without DNA. Sequenced: blood T cells: a sorted CD56 or NKG2C T cell subset, CD4+ or CD8+ T cells, or bulk PBMC T cells (not recorded which). The receptor's source is a woman between 18 and 69 years old in good health. The CDR3 region is CASSFSGVGPETQYF.